This paragraph reports one T cell receptor beta chain. Antigen: not known. This entry belongs to a study of T cell responses to AZD1222 COVID-19 vaccine. General study points: Along spike, vaccine-associated CD4 TCRs were found throughout, with dominance at 160-218 and 743-854. Sampled repertoires all dated from after the peak T cell response. Only five or six individuals given AZD1222 were seropositive at baseline. Donor demographics were predominantly white British with a female majority; clonal diversity may be underestimated.

Sequenced by immunoSEQ multiplex PCR; TCRdb stores in-frame clones only, minus some. The sample contains over 130,000 clones, roughly 90% of which appear only once. The CDR3 spans 14 residues. Germline lookup yields CDR1 MNHNY and CDR2 SVGAGI (reference sequence). The J segment lost 0 bases and the V segment lost 6 bases, leaving 5 bases of the junction unmatched. Sequencing was performed on peripheral blood, taken on day 0 of AZD1222 vaccination. The rearrangement joins TRBV6-6 to TRBJ2-7; 7 bases are a match to TRBD1. This TCR derives from an adult in good health. For the CDR3, the DNA is TGTGCCAGCAGAAGAAACAGGGGCTCCTACGAGCAGTACTTC. Translating it yields CASRRNRGSYEQYF.